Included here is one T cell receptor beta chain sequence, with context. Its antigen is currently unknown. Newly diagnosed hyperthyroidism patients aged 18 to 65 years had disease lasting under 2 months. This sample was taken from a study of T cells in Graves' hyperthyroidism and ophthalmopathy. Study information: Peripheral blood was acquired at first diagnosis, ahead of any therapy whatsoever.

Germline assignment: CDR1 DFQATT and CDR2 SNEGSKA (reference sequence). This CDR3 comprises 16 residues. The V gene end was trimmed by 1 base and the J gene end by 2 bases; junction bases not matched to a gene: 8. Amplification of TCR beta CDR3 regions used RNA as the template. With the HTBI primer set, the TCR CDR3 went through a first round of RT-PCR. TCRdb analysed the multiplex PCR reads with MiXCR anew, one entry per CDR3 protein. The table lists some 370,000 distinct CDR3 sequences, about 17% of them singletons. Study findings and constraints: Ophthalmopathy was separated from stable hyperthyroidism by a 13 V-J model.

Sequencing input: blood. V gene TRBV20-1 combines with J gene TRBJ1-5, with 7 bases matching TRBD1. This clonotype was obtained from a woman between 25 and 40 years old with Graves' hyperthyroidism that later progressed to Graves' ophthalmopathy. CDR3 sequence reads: CSARVLGGGGNQPQHF. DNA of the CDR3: TGCAGTGCTAGAGTACTGGGAGGGGGCGGCAATCAGCCCCAGCATTTT.